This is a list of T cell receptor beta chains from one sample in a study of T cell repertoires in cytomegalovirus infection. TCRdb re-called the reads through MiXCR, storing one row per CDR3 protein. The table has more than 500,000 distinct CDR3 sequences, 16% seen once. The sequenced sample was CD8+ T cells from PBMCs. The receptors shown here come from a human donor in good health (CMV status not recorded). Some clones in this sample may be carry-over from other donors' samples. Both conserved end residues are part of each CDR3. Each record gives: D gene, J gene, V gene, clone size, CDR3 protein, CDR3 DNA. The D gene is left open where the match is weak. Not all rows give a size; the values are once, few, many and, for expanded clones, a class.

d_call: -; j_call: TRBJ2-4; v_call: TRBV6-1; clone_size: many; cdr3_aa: CASSEGGGRAARLNIQYF; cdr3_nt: TGTGCCAGCAGTGAAGGGGGTGGCCGGGCCGCACGCCTAAACATTCAGTACTTC
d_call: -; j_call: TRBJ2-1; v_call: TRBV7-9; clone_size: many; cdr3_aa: CASSLEDGNLYNEQFF; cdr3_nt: TGTGCCAGCAGCTTAGAGGACGGAAACCTCTACAATGAGCAGTTCTTC
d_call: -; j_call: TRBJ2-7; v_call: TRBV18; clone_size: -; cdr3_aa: CASSRTVKVYEQYF; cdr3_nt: TGTGCCAGCTCAAGGACAGTGAAAGTCTACGAGCAGTACTTC
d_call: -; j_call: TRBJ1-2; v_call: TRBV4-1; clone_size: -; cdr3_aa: CASSQEGRTSYGYTF; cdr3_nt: TGCGCCAGCAGCCAAGAGGGCAGAACTTCCTATGGCTACACCTTC
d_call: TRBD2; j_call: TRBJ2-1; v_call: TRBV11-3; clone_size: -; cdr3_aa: CASSLGSLAGDPYNEQFF; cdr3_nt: TGTGCCAGCAGCTTAGGTTCGCTAGCGGGAGATCCCTACAATGAGCAGTTCTTC
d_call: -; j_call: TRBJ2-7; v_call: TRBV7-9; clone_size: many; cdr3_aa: CASSLKGKAYEQYF; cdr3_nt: TGTGCCAGCAGCTTAAAGGGGAAGGCCTACGAGCAGTACTTC
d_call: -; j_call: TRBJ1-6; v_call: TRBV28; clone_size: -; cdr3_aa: CASNRQSDKSPLHF; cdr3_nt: TGTGCCAGCAACCGACAGTCAGATAAGTCACCCCTCCACTTT
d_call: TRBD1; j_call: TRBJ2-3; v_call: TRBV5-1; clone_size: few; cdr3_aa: CASSLDGQGAGTQYF; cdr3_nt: TGCGCCAGCAGCTTGGATGGCCAGGGGGCAGGTACGCAGTATTTT
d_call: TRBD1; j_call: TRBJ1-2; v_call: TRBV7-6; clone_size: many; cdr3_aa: CASSPRQGLNYGYTF; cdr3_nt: TGTGCCAGCAGCCCCCGACAGGGGTTGAACTATGGCTACACCTTC
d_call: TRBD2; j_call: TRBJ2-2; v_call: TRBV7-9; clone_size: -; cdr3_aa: CASSFYSGSLHSTGELFF; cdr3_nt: TGTGCCAGCAGCTTTTATAGCGGGAGCCTCCATAGCACCGGGGAGCTGTTTTTT
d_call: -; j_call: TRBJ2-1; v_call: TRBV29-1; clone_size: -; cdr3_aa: CSVDSYNEQFF; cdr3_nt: TGCAGCGTTGACTCATACAATGAGCAGTTCTTC
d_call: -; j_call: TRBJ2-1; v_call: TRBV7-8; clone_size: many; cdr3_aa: CASSLFNDRRYDNEQFF; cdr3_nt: TGTGCCAGCAGCTTATTTAACGACAGGAGGTACGACAATGAGCAGTTCTTC
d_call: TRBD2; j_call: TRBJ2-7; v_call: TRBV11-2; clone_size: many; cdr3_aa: CASSWWGKRELDYEQYF; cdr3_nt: TGTGCCAGCAGCTGGTGGGGAAAGCGGGAGCTGGACTACGAGCAGTACTTC
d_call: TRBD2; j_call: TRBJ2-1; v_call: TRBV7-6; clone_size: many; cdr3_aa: CASSLSGGANEQFF; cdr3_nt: TGTGCCAGCAGCCTTAGCGGGGGGGCCAATGAGCAGTTCTTC
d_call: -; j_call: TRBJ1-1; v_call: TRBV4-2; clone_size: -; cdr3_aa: CASSQNSAVDSYTEAFF; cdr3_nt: TGTGCCAGCAGCCAAAATAGCGCGGTAGACAGCTACACTGAAGCTTTCTTT
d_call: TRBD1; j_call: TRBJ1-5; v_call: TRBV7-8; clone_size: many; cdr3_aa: CASSLALIQGEQPQHF; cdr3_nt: TGTGCCAGCAGCTTAGCGCTAATCCAGGGGGAACAGCCCCAGCATTTT
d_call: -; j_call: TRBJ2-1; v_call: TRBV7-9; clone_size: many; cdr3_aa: CASSRTSYNEQFF; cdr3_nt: TGTGCCAGCAGCCGAACGAGCTACAATGAGCAGTTCTTC
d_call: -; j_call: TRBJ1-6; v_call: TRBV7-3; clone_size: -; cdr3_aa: CASSFGTRNSPLHF; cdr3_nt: TGTGCCAGCAGCTTTGGGACGAGAAATTCACCCCTCCACTTT
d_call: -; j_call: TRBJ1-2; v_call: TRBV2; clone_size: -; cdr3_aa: CASSESGLNYGYTF; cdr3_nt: TGTGCCAGCAGTGAGAGCGGGCTTAACTATGGCTACACCTTC
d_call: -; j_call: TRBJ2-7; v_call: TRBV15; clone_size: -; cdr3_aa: CATSRAVAYEQYF; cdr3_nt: TGTGCCACCAGCAGAGCCGTGGCCTACGAGCAGTACTTC
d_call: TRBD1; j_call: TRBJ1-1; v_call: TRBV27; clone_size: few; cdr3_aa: CASSLLGQGTEAFF; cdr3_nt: TGTGCCAGCAGTTTACTGGGACAGGGAACTGAAGCTTTCTTT
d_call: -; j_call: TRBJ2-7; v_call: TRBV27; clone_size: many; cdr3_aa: CASSLSSLVASYEQYF; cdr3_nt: TGTGCCAGCAGTTTATCTTCCTTGGTCGCTAGCTACGAGCAGTACTTC
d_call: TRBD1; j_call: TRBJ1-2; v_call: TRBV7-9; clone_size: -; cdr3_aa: CASSRQGARYGYTF; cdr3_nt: TGTGCCAGCAGCAGACAGGGGGCCCGCTATGGCTACACCTTC
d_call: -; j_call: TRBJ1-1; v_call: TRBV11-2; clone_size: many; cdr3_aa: CASSPWGRGEDTEAFF; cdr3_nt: TGTGCCAGCAGCCCCTGGGGGAGGGGTGAAGACACTGAAGCTTTCTTT
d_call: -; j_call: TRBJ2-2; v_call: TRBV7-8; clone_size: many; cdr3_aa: CASSLGLERTGELFF; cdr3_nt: TGTGCCAGCAGCTTAGGACTCGAGAGAACCGGGGAGCTGTTTTTT
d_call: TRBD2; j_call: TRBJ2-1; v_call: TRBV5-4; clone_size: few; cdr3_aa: CASSSRTSGMPNWEQFF; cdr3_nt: TGTGCCAGCAGCTCCAGGACTAGCGGGATGCCTAATTGGGAGCAGTTCTTC
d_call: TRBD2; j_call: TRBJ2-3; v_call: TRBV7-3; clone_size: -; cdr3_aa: CASSSLAGGSNTQYF; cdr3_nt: TGTGCCAGCAGCTCTCTAGCGGGAGGGTCCAATACGCAGTATTTT
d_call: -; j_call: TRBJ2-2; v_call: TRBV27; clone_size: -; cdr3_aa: CASSLVLTNSNTGELFF; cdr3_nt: TGTGCCAGCAGTTTGGTCCTGACGAACTCGAACACCGGGGAGCTGTTTTTT
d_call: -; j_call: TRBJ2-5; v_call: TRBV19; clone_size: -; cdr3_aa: CASSIRDFQETQYF; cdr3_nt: TGTGCCAGTAGTATAAGGGACTTTCAAGAGACCCAGTACTTC
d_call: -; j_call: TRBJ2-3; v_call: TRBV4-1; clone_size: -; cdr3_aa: CASSQGGPYGGDTQYF; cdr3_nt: TGCGCCAGCAGCCAAGGAGGACCGTATGGGGGAGATACGCAGTATTTT
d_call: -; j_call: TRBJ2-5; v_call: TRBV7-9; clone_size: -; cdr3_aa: CASSDPNKQGKETQYF; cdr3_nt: TGTGCCAGCAGCGATCCTAATAAACAGGGAAAAGAGACCCAGTACTTC
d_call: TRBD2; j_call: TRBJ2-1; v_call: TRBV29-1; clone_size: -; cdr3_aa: CSVERGETGGEQFF; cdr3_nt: TGCAGCGTTGAAAGAGGAGAAACGGGGGGTGAGCAGTTCTTC
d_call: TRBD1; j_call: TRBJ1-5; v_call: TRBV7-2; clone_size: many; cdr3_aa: CASSWTGRDQPQHF; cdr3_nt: TGTGCCAGCAGCTGGACAGGAAGAGATCAGCCCCAGCATTTT
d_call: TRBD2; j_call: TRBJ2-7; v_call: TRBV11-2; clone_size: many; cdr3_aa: CASSPEGLAGHYEQYF; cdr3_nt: TGTGCCAGCAGCCCAGAGGGACTAGCGGGGCACTACGAGCAGTACTTC
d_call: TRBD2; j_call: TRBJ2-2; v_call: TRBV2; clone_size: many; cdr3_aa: CASRESGSGTGELFF; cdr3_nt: TGTGCCAGCAGAGAAAGCGGGAGTGGTACCGGGGAGCTGTTTTTT
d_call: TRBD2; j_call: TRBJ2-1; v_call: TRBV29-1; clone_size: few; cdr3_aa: CSVEGRPSGDENEQFF; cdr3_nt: TGCAGCGTTGAAGGGCGGCCTAGCGGAGACGAAAATGAGCAGTTCTTC
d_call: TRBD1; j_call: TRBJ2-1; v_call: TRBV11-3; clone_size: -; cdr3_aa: CASSLRQGAGHNDEQFF; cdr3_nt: TGTGCCAGCAGTCTTCGACAGGGGGCAGGACACAACGATGAGCAGTTCTTC
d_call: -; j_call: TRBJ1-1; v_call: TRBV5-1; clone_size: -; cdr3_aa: CASSFSREAFF; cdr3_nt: TGCGCCAGCAGTTTCAGCCGTGAAGCTTTCTTT
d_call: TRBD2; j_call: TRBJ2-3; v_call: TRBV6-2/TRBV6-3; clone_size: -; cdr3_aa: CASRSGRGADTQYF; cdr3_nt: TGTGCCAGCAGAAGCGGGAGGGGGGCAGATACGCAGTATTTT
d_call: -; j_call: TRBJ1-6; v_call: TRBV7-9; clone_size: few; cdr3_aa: CASSIASRGSYNSPLHF; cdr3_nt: TGTGCCAGCAGCATAGCTTCAAGGGGCTCCTATAATTCACCCCTCCACTTT
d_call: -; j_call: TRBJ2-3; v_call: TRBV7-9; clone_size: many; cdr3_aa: CASSSRTSLDTQYF; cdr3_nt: TGTGCCAGCAGCTCCAGAACTAGCTTAGATACGCAGTATTTT
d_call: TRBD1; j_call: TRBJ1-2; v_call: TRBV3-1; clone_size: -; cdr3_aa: CASSQDGTGMYGYTF; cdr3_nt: TGTGCCAGCAGCCAAGACGGGACAGGGATGTATGGCTACACCTTC
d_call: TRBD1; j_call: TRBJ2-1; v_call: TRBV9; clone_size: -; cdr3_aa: CASSVGGDRVLNEQFF; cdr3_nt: TGTGCCAGCAGCGTGGGGGGGGACAGGGTATTGAATGAGCAGTTCTTC
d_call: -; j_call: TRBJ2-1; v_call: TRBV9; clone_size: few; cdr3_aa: CASSVRGATSKEVLYNEQFF; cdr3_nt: TGTGCCAGCAGCGTGAGAGGGGCCACTAGCAAGGAGGTCCTATACAATGAGCAGTTCTTC
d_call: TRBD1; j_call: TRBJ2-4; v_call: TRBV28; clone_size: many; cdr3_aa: CASSSLPRGLTGKRIQYF; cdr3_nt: TGTGCCAGCAGCTCCCTCCCGAGGGGGCTTACCGGGAAGCGGATTCAGTACTTC
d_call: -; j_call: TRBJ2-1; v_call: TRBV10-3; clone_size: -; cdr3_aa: CAISEGDTEQFF; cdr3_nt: TGTGCCATCAGTGAGGGTGACACGGAGCAGTTCTTC
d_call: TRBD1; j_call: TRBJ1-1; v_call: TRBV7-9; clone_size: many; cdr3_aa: CASSRQTGPVSEAFF; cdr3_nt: TGTGCCAGCAGCCGTCAGACAGGGCCAGTCTCTGAAGCTTTCTTT
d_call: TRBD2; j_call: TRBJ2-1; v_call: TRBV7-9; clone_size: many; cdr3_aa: CASSMTSGRMHEQFF; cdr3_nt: TGTGCCAGCAGCATGACTAGCGGGAGGATGCATGAGCAGTTCTTC
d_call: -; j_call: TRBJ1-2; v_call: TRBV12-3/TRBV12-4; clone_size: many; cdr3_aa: CASSLFQGLNYGYTF; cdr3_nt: TGTGCCAGCAGTTTATTTCAGGGCCTTAACTATGGCTACACCTTC
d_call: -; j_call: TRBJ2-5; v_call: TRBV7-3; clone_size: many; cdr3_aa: CASSAGRGQETQYF; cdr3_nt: TGTGCCAGCAGCGCGGGAAGGGGGCAAGAGACCCAGTACTTC
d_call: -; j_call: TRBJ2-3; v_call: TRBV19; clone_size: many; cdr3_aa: CASSIGGRYTDTQYF; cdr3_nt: TGTGCCAGTAGTATTGGCGGCAGATACACAGATACGCAGTATTTT
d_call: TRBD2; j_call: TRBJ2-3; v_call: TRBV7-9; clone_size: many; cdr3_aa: CASSRLAGSTDTQYF; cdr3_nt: TGTGCCAGCAGTCGACTAGCGGGGAGCACAGATACGCAGTATTTT
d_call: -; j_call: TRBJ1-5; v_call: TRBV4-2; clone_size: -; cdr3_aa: CASSPDFWVGDQPQHF; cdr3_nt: TGTGCCAGCAGTCCAGATTTTTGGGTTGGGGATCAGCCCCAGCATTTT
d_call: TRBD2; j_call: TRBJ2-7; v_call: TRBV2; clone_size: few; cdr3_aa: CASGAAGGEVEQYF; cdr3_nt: TGTGCCAGCGGTGCAGCGGGAGGAGAGGTCGAGCAGTACTTC
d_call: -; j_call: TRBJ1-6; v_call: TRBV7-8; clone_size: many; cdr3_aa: CASSSQPYNSPLHF; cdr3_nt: TGTGCCAGCAGCTCCCAACCCTATAATTCACCCCTCCACTTT
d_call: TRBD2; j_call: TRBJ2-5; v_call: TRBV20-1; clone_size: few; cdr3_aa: CSARVSGGSQETQYF; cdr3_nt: TGCAGTGCTAGAGTGAGCGGGGGGTCACAAGAGACCCAGTACTTC
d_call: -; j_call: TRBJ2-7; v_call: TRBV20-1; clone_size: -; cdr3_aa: CSARGRDTYEQYF; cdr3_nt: TGCAGTGCTAGGGGGAGGGACACCTACGAGCAGTACTTC